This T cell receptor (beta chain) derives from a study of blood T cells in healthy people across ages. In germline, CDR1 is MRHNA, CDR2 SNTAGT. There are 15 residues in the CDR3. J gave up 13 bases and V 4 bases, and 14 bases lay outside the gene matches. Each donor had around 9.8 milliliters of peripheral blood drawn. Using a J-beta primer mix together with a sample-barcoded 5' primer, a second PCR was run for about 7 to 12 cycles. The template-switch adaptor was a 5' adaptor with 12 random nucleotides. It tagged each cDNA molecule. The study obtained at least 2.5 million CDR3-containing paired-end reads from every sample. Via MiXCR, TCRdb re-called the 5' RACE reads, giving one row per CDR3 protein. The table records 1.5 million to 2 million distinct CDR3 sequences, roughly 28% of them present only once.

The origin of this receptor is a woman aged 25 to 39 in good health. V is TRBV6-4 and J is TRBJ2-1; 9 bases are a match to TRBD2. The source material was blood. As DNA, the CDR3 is TGTGCCAGCAGTGCCCCGGGACTAGCAGAAGAGACCCAGTTCTTC. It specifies CASSAPGLAEETQFF.